This T cell receptor (beta chain) emerged from a study of cytomegalovirus exposure and HLA in healthy donors. In its sample, this clone was seen a few times. This CDR3 region has 13 residues. Germline-derived CDR1 and CDR2 are SEHNR and FQNEAQ (reference sequence). V gave up 7 bases and J gave up 8 bases, with 15 bases separating them. PCR was performed using 60 Vbeta and 13 Jbeta primers. Produced via immunoSEQ multiplex PCR; TCRdb's table is partial and in-frame only. This table holds 180,000 or so clones, approximately 80% found once. The sequenced sample was PBMCs. The source is a girl aged 10 to 17 in good health and CMV-seropositive. The chain links TRBV7-9 to TRBJ2-1; D may be TRBD2 (6 bases). The chain's CDR3 is CASNPTEGYEQFF. Here the CDR3 DNA reads TGTGCCAGCAACCCAACGGAGGGGTATGAGCAGTTCTTC.